Shown below are 25 T cell receptor beta chains from a single sample sequenced in a study of T cells after yellow fever vaccination. One entry per CDR3 protein, called by TCRdb with MiXCR from the 5' RACE reads. The sample consists of 550,000 to 750,000 distinct CDR3 sequences, about 13% of them appearing once. The input for sequencing was PBMCs, taken on the day of the yellow fever booster vaccination. The receptors stem from a man aged 25-45 years who received the YFV17D yellow fever vaccine.

This clonotype was recorded at least ten times. J is TRBJ2-5 and V is TRBV14; a weak D match, TRBD1 (5 bases). This CDR3 has 16 residues. The V and J ends lost 0 bases and 3 bases respectively, with 14 bases between them. CDR1 is SGHDN, CDR2 FVKESK, per germline. Here the CDR3 DNA reads TGTGCCAGCAGCCAAGATTCTTGGGGCAACAAAGAGACCCAGTACTTC. It encodes CASSQDSWGNKETQYF. Together with reference TRBV14 and TRBJ2-5, the CDR3 gives the full variable domain: EAGVTQFPSHSVIEKGQTVTLRCDPISGHDNLYWYRRVMGKEIKFLLHFVKESKQDESGMPNNRFLAERTGGTYSTLKVQPAELEDSGVYFCASSQDSWGNKETQYFGPGTRLLVL.

This clonotype turned up a few times. V and J are TRBV7-9 and TRBJ2-7, with D hard to call. V dropped 2 bases and J dropped 5 bases, with 10 bases sitting between them. Germline V gene lookup returns CDR1 SEHNR and CDR2 FQNEAQ (reference sequence). The CDR3 runs to 13 residues. The CDR3 DNA sequence: TGTGCCAGCAGCTTACTTCTCCTGGACGAGCAGTACTTC. This encodes CASSLLLLDEQYF.

The V call is TRBV20-1, the J call TRBJ1-1; TRBD1 agrees at 7 bases. The CDR3 consists of 12 residues. The trim removed 6 bases at V and 4 bases at J, leaving 5 bases unmatched. Germline V gene sequence: CDR1 DFQATT, CDR2 SNEGSKA (reference sequence). The CDR3 sequence is CSAATGSTEAFF. The DNA of the CDR3 is TGCAGTGCAGCGACAGGGAGCACTGAAGCTTTCTTT.

This chain uses TRBV15 with TRBJ2-2; D not certain. Trimming took off 1 base at V and 6 bases at J, with 6 bases between the two ends. Germline V gene sequence: CDR1 LNHNV, CDR2 YYDKDF (reference sequence). This CDR3 is built from 13 residues. In DNA form, the CDR3 reads TGTGCCACCAGCAGAGGACCAGCCGGGGAGCTGTTTTTT. Translating gives CATSRGPAGELFF.

The chain couples TRBV20-1 to TRBJ2-7; 7 nucleotides agree with TRBD2. CDR1 DFQATT and CDR2 SNEGSKA come from the germline V gene (reference sequence). CDR3 size: 12 residues. V lost 1 base and J lost 6; bases outside the gene matches: 3. The DNA for the CDR3 is TGCAGTGCTAGAGGGACTAGACTCGAGCAGTACTTC. Translating it yields CSARGTRLEQYF.

V gene TRBV18 combines with J gene TRBJ2-4; perhaps TRBD2 as D (6 bases). The CDR3 consists of 16 residues. Germline V gene sequence: CDR1 KGHSH, CDR2 LQKENI. Trimming removed 0 bases at V and 0 bases at J, with 9 bases between. The CDR3, as DNA: TGTGCCAGCTCACCACCGTCGGGACTAGCCAAAAACATTCAGTACTTC. Its protein is CASSPPSGLAKNIQYF.

V and J are TRBV9 and TRBJ2-1; 10 bases fit TRBD2. The V gene's germline CDR1 is SGDLS and CDR2 YYNGEE. CDR3 length: 16 residues. Unmatched junction bases numbered 10, after V lost 4 bases and J lost 6 bases. DNA of the CDR3: TGTGCCAGCAGCCCCGAGCTAGCGGGAGCAACCAATGAGCAGTTCTTC. As protein: CASSPELAGATNEQFF.

The chain joins TRBV5-1 to TRBJ2-3, with TRBD2 identical over 14 bases. With 4 bases clipped from V and 4 bases from J, the junction kept 5 bases outside the gene matches. Germline-derived CDR1 and CDR2 are SGHRS and YFSETQ. The CDR3 has 16 residues. The chain's CDR3 is CASSGGTSGSPDTQYF. As DNA, the CDR3 is TGCGCCAGCAGCGGTGGGACTAGCGGGAGTCCAGATACGCAGTATTTT.

This clonotype was recorded a few times. CDR3 protein: CASSSAGTSGSDTQYF. CDR3 sequence (DNA): TGCGCCAGCAGCTCTGCCGGGACTAGCGGGAGCGATACGCAGTATTTT. The chain uses TRBV5-1 and TRBJ2-3; 14 bases map to TRBD2. The germline V gene encodes CDR1 SGHRS and CDR2 YFSETQ. The CDR3 totals 16 residues. V dropped 3 bases and J dropped 6; count of bases not matched to a gene: 6.

The sample holds many counts of this clonotype. The chain links TRBV5-1 to TRBJ1-4; TRBD1 agrees at 8 bases. The CDR3 runs to 15 residues. Germline CDR1 and CDR2: SGHRS and YFSETQ. The V gene end was trimmed by 1 base and the J gene end by 5 bases; junction bases not matched to a gene: 4. The CDR3 region has the DNA TGCGCCAGCAGCTTGTCCGGGACAGGAAATGAAAAACTGTTTTTT. The encoded protein is CASSLSGTGNEKLFF. The full variable domain, in which reference TRBV5-1 and TRBJ1-4 provide the parts outside the CDR3, is KAGVTQTPRYLIKTRGQQVTLSCSPISGHRSVSWYQQTPGQGLQFLFEYFSETQRNKGNFPGRFSGRQFSNSRSEMNVSTLELGDSALYLCASSLSGTGNEKLFFGSGTQLSVL.

The rearrangement joins TRBV5-1 to TRBJ2-3; TRBD2 matches at 8 bases. Germline loops: CDR1 SGHRS, CDR2 YFSETQ. After removal of 4 bases from V and 4 bases from J, the junction contained 8 bases not matched to a gene. The CDR3 is 15 amino acids. CDR3 loop: CASSPTAGASDTQYF. CDR3 coding DNA: TGCGCCAGCAGCCCGACAGCGGGAGCGTCAGATACGCAGTATTTT.

This clonotype was picked up a small number of times. The V gene is TRBV29-1, the J gene TRBJ2-7; D is tentatively TRBD1 or TRBD2 (5 bases each). V lost 2 bases and J lost 0, with 14 bases in between. Germline CDR1 SQVTM, CDR2 ANQGSEA. The CDR3 runs to 15 residues. Written as DNA, the CDR3 is TGCAGCGTTGAAAGCGAGGGGCCCTCCTCCTACGAGCAGTACTTC. Translation gives CSVESEGPSSYEQYF.

This clonotype was detected only a few times. The chain couples TRBV25-1 to TRBJ1-2; D uncertain. Trimming removed 4 bases at V and 3 bases at J, with 12 bases between. There are 14 residues in the CDR3. In germline, CDR1 is MGHDK, CDR2 SYGVNS. The CDR3 bases are TGTGCCAGCAGTGGGGTGAGGTCTGACTATGGCTACACCTTC. It translates to CASSGVRSDYGYTF.

V usage is TRBV20-1 and J usage is TRBJ2-1; maybe TRBD2 (5 bases). The V gene lost 1 base and the J gene lost 4 bases, with 8 bases spanning the gap. The CDR3 extends over 13 amino acids. The germline V gene has CDR1 DFQATT and CDR2 SNEGSKA (reference sequence). The CDR3 nucleotides are TGCAGTGCTAGAGGACTAATTTACAATGAGCAGTTCTTC. Translating it yields CSARGLIYNEQFF.

This clonotype occurred a few times. The chain carries TRBV23-1 and TRBJ2-2; the D gene could be TRBD1 or TRBD2 (6 bases each). TRBV23-1 counts as an open reading frame of uncertain function. V lost 7 bases to trimming and J lost 3 bases, with 18 bases between them. The length of the CDR3 is 16 residues. The CDR3: CASNPSGGQDTGELFF. The CDR3 DNA is TGCGCCAGCAATCCCTCTGGGGGGCAGGACACCGGGGAGCTGTTTTTT.

This clonotype was seen many times. J is TRBJ2-2 and V is TRBV29-1; D is possibly TRBD2 (5 bases). Germline CDR1 reads SQVTM; CDR2 reads ANQGSEA. This CDR3 spans 15 amino acids. V was trimmed by 8 bases and J by 4 bases, leaving 20 bases between them. The CDR3 spells CSPRGRLTFTGELFF. Here the CDR3 DNA reads TGCAGCCCCAGAGGTCGACTAACTTTCACCGGGGAGCTGTTTTTT.

The chain uses TRBV3-1 and TRBJ1-5; D perhaps matches TRBD1 (6 bases). CDR3 size: 15 residues. Trimming removed 4 bases from V and 5 bases from J, with 15 bases in between. Germline CDR1 reads LGHDT; CDR2 reads YNNKEL (reference sequence). The DNA of the CDR3 is TGTGCCAGCAGCCTATGGGGGCGTGAAGATCAGCCCCAGCATTTT. This encodes CASSLWGREDQPQHF.

This clonotype turned up a few times. The rearrangement links TRBV15 to TRBJ1-1; no firm D call. This CDR3 has 14 residues. CDR1 and CDR2 from the germline V gene are LNHNV and YYDKDF (reference sequence). Deletions cut 3 bases from V and 2 bases from J, with 10 bases between. The CDR3 sequence: CATSRVTGNTEAFF. In DNA, the CDR3 is TGTGCCACCAGCAGGGTGACGGGAAACACTGAAGCTTTCTTT.

Here the CDR3 DNA reads TGTGCCAGCTCACCTGCCATCCTAAATGACGGAGCTGAGCAGTTCTTC. Its translation: CASSPAILNDGAEQFF. The V gene is TRBV18, the J gene TRBJ2-1; D is undetermined. The germline CDR1 and CDR2 sequences are KGHSH and LQKENI. V was pared by 3 bases and J by 9 bases, with 21 bases between. CDR3 length: 16 residues.

This chain connects TRBV5-4 to TRBJ2-1, with 12 positions matching TRBD2. Germline lookup yields CDR1 SGHNT and CDR2 YYREEE (reference sequence). The CDR3 is 16 amino acids. The V segment lost 1 base and the J segment 6 bases; nucleotides outside the gene matches: 5. The CDR3 nucleotides are TGTGCCAGCAGCTTGTACGGACTAGCGGGACGCAATGAGCAGTTCTTC. The encoded protein is CASSLYGLAGRNEQFF.

The CDR3: CASSPVSGQGHGTQYF. The CDR3 DNA reads TGTGCCAGCAGCCCTGTTTCCGGACAGGGACACGGGACCCAGTACTTC. The chain joins TRBV7-2 to TRBJ2-5; 8 bases fit TRBD1. The CDR3 extends over 16 amino acids. Germline CDR1 reads SGHTA; CDR2 reads FQGNSA. The V segment lost 5 bases and the J segment 7 bases; nucleotides outside the gene matches: 15.

This clonotype has ten or more counts. The chain is built from TRBV5-1 and TRBJ2-5, with 12 bases fitting TRBD2. Unmatched junction bases numbered 5, after V lost 1 base and J lost 4 bases. The germline V gene has CDR1 SGHRS and CDR2 YFSETQ. The CDR3 loop spans 16 amino acids. CDR3 protein: CASSLPSGRGRETQYF. The CDR3 DNA follows: TGCGCCAGCAGCTTGCCTAGCGGGAGGGGGCGAGAGACCCAGTACTTC.

The CDR3: CASRGGRENTGELFF. The CDR3 DNA follows: TGTGCCAGCAGAGGGGGGCGGGAAAACACCGGGGAGCTGTTTTTT. The chain employs TRBV5-4 and TRBJ2-2; D might be TRBD1 or TRBD2, each matching 6 bases. Per germline, CDR1 SGHNT and CDR2 YYREEE (reference sequence). The CDR3 extends over 15 amino acids. The germline V and J ends were trimmed by 5 bases and 2 bases, with 13 bases remaining between them.

In this sample, this clonotype turned up a few times. The CDR3 loop is CSARGQRNTEAFF. The CDR3 DNA reads TGCAGTGCTCGTGGACAAAGGAACACTGAAGCTTTCTTT. This sequence joins TRBV20-1 and TRBJ1-1; TRBD1 might be the D (5 bases). There are 13 residues in the CDR3. Trimming pared 5 bases from V and 1 base from J, leaving 11 bases between. Looked up from germline, CDR1 is DFQATT and CDR2 is SNEGSKA (reference sequence).

V usage is TRBV5-1 and J usage is TRBJ2-1; maybe TRBD2 (5 bases). This CDR3 has 16 residues. Germline loops: CDR1 SGHRS, CDR2 YFSETQ. Trimming pared 0 bases from V and 2 bases from J, leaving 12 bases between. CDR3: CASSLAAGGAYNEQFF. DNA for the CDR3: TGCGCCAGCAGCTTGGCCGCGGGTGGGGCCTACAATGAGCAGTTCTTC.